This TCR beta chain was identified during a study of blood T cell repertoires in COVID-19. Whole-study context: The United States, Italy and Spain were the sources of the acute and convalescent COVID-19 samples. The analysed material was cDNA or gDNA that came from T cells, B-cell-depleted T cells, or PBMCs.

V dropped 5 bases and J dropped 4; count of bases not matched to a gene: 6. CDR1 is SEHNR, CDR2 FQNEAQ, per germline (reference sequence). The CDR3 extends over 15 amino acids. Under the authors' procedure: Estimated nucleated cell counts came from reference gene primer amplification. Produced via immunoSEQ multiplex PCR; TCRdb's table is partial and in-frame only. The V and J calls and the clone size are those of that table, but D and trimming were determined from the DNA. The sample has 80,000 or so clones, 80% seen once. Sequenced: peripheral blood. The rearrangement joins TRBV7-9 to TRBJ2-3, with TRBD2 matching 10 bases. The sequence derives from a woman aged 70-85 years with acute or convalescent COVID-19. CDR3 in amino acids: CASSDLAGVPDTQYF. CDR3 DNA: TGTGCCAGCAGCGACCTAGCGGGGGTCCCAGATACGCAGTATTTT.